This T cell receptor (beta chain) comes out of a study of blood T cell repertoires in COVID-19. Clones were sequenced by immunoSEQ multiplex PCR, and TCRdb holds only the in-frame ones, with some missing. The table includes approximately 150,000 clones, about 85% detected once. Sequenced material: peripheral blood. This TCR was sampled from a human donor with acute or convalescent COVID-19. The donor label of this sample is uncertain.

CDR3: CASSQTTGINNQPQHF. The DNA for the CDR3 is TGTGCCAGCAGCCAGACGACAGGGATTAATAATCAGCCCCAGCATTTT. The J gene is TRBJ1-5, the V gene TRBV27, with 7 bases lining up with TRBD1. The CDR3 consists of 16 residues. After removal of 6 bases from V and 4 bases from J, the junction contained 12 bases not matched to a gene. Germline CDR1 MNHEY, CDR2 SMNVEV (reference sequence).